The source of this TCR beta chain is a study of T cells after posttransplantation cyclophosphamide. Points from the study as a whole: Later post-transplant blood repertoires were often dominated by donor CD8+ memory clones. TRB overlap between skin or GI tissue T cells and blood was limited. Recipient CMV seropositivity and CMV reactivation strongly tracked TRB clonality.

Points on this clone: Antigen unknown.

This related bone marrow graft donor gave peripheral blood on the day of marrow donation. Assay: immunoSEQ multiplex PCR; the TCRdb copy retains only in-frame clones and omits some. The sample lists under 20,000 clones; approximately 87% were seen once. The germline V gene encodes CDR1 SGHAT and CDR2 FQDESV (reference sequence). Trimming took 1 base from V and 0 from J, leaving 8 bases between them. This CDR3 has 15 amino acids. This clonotype was obtained from a man aged 30 to 45 in good health and a related stem cell transplant donor. This chain uses TRBV11-1 with TRBJ2-3; D might be TRBD1 (6 bases). The material sequenced was memory CD4+ T cells sorted from blood. The CDR3 nucleotides read TGTGCCAGCAGCTTAGGGACAGCTAGCACAGATACGCAGTATTTT. Encoded protein: CASSLGTASTDTQYF.